The 2 T cell receptor beta chains below come from one sample, sequenced in a study of T cell responses to AZD1222 COVID-19 vaccine. Sequencing was performed with immunoSEQ multiplex PCR; in TCRdb, only in-frame clones are kept and a portion is missing. The data contain fewer than 100,000 clones, approximately 84% of them seen just once; the ten biggest clones take up 13% to 15%. This material consisted of peripheral blood, taken 28 days after the second AZD1222 dose. The receptor set was obtained from an adult who received the AZD1222 COVID-19 vaccine.

This chain connects TRBV7-2 to TRBJ2-1, with 12 positions matching TRBD2. V dropped 4 bases and J dropped 10; count of bases not matched to a gene: 14. Germline V gene lookup returns CDR1 SGHTA and CDR2 FQGNSA. The CDR3 has 17 residues. The CDR3 protein is CASSYWFSSGRGGEQFF. The CDR3, as DNA: TGTGCCAGCAGCTACTGGTTTTCTAGCGGGAGGGGGGGAGAGCAGTTCTTC.

The chain recombines TRBV9 with TRBJ2-3; either TRBD1 or TRBD2 may fit D (6 bases each). This CDR3 is built from 16 residues. Trimming pared 0 bases from V and 4 bases from J, leaving 15 bases between. Germline values: CDR1 SGDLS, CDR2 YYNGEE. The CDR3 loop reads CASSVAGGGVADTQYF. Here the CDR3 DNA reads TGTGCCAGCAGCGTAGCTGGGGGCGGGGTCGCAGATACGCAGTATTTT.